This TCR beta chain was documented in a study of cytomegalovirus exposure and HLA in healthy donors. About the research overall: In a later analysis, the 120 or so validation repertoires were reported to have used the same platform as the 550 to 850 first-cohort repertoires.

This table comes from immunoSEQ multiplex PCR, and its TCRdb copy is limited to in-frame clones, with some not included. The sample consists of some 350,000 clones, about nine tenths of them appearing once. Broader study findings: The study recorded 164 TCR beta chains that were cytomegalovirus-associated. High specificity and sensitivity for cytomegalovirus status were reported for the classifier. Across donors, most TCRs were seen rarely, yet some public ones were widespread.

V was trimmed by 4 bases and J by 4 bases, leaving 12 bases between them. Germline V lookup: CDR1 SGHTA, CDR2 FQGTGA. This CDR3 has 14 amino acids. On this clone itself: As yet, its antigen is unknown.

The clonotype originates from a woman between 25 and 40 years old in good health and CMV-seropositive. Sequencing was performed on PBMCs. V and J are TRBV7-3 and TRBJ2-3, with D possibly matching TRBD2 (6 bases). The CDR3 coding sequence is TGTGCCAGCAGCTCTAGTAGCGGCTCAGATACGCAGTATTTT. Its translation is CASSSSSGSDTQYF.